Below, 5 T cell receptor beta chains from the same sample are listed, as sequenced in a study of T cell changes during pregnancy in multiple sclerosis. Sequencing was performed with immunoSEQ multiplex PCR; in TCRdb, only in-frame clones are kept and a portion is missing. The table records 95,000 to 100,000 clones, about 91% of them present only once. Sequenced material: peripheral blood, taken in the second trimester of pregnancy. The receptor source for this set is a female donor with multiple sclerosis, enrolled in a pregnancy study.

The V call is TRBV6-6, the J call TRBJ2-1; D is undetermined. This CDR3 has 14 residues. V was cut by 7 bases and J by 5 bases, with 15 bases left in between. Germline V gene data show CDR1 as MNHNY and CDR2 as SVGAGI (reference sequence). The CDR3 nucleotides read TGTGCCAGCATATCGCGGCAGACCAACAATGAGCAGTTCTTC. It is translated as CASISRQTNNEQFF.

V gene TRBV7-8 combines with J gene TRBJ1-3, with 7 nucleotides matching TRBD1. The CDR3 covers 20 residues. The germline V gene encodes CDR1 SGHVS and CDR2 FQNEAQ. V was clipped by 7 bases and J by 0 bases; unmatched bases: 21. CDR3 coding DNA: TGTGCCAGCACCCTATGGGCAGCCAGGGGGTTAATCCGCTCTGGAAACACCATATATTTT. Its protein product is CASTLWAARGLIRSGNTIYF.

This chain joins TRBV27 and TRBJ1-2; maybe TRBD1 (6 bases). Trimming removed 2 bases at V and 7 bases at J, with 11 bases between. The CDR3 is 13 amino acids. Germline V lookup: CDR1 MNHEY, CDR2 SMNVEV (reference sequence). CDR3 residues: CASSLNRVGGYTF. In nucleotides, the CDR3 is TGTGCCAGCAGTTTAAACAGGGTGGGTGGCTACACCTTC.

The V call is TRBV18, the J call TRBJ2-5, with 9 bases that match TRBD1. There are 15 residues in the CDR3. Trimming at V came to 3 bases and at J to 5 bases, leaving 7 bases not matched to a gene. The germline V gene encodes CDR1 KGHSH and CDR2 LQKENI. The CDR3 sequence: CASSPTTGGRETQYF. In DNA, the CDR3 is TGTGCCAGCTCACCCACAACAGGGGGCAGGGAGACCCAGTACTTC.

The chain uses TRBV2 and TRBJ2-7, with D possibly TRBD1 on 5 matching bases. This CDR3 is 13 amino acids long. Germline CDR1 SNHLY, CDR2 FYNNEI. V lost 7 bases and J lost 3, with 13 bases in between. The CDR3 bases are TGTGCCAGCAACCCTGACAGTATCTACGAGCAGTACTTC. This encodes CASNPDSIYEQYF.